The following is a TCR beta chain sequence with its context. This specimen belongs to a study of technical replicates of blood from a few donors. TCRdb's copy holds only in-frame clones and misses some; the assay was immunoSEQ multiplex PCR. The sample has about 82,000 clones; over 95% are singletons. This clonotype was sampled from a human donor in good health. Source material: T cells isolated from PBMCs.

The CDR3 DNA reads TGTGCCAGCAGCTCGGGATCAGGCACAGATACGCAGTATTTT. This codes for CASSSGSGTDTQYF. V is TRBV9 and J is TRBJ2-3, with D maybe TRBD2 (5 bases). V lost 4 bases and J 1 base, leaving 10 bases between the germline ends. The germline gives CDR1 SGDLS, CDR2 YYNGEE. The CDR3 length is 14 residues.